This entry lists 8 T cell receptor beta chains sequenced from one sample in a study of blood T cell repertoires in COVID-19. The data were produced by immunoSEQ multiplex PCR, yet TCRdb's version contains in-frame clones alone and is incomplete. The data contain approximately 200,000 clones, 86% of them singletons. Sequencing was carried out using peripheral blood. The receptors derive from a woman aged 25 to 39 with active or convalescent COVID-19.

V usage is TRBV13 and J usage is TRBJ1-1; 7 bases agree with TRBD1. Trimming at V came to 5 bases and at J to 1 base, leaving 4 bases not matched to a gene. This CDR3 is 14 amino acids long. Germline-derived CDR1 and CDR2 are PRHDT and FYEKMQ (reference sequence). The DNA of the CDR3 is TGTGCCAGCAGCCCCGCAGGGGGGAACACTGAAGCTTTCTTT. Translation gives CASSPAGGNTEAFF. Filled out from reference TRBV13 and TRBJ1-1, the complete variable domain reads AAGVIQSPRHLIKEKRETATLKCYPIPRHDTVYWYQQGPGQDPQFLISFYEKMQSDKGSIPDRFSAQQFSDYHSELNMSSLELGDSALYFCASSPAGGNTEAFFGQGTRLTVV.

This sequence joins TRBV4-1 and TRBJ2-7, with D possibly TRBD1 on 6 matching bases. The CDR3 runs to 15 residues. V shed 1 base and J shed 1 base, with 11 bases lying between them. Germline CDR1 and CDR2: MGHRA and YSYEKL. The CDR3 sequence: CASSQASGQSYEQYF. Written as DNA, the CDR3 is TGCGCCAGCAGCCAAGCATCGGGACAATCCTACGAGCAGTACTTC.

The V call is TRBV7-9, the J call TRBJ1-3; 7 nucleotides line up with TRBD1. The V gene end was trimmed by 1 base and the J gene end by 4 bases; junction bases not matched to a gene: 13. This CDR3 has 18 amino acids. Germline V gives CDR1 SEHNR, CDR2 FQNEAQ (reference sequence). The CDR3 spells CASSLDWAGTEDGNTIYF. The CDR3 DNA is TGTGCCAGCAGCTTAGATTGGGCCGGGACAGAGGACGGAAACACCATATATTTT.

The CDR3: CASSPGQPWEIYGYTF. The DNA for the CDR3 is TGTGCCAGTAGTCCGGGACAGCCTTGGGAAATCTATGGCTACACCTTC. V is TRBV19 and J is TRBJ1-2, with 7 positions matching TRBD1. The V gene's germline CDR1 is LNHDA and CDR2 SQIVND (reference sequence). V lost 5 bases and J lost 4; bases outside the gene matches: 13. The CDR3 sequence is 16 residues long.

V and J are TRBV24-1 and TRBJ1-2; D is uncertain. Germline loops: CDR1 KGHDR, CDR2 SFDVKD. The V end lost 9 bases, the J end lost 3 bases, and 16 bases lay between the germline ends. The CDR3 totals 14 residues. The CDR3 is CATLRRNRYYGYTF. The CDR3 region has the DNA TGTGCCACCCTGAGGAGAAATAGATACTATGGCTACACCTTC.

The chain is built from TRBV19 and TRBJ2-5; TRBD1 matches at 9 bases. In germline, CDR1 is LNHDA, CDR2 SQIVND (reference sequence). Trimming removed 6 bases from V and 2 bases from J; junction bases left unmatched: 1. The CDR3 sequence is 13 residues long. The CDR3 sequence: CASRDRGQETQYF. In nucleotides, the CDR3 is TGTGCCAGTAGGGACAGGGGACAAGAGACCCAGTACTTC.

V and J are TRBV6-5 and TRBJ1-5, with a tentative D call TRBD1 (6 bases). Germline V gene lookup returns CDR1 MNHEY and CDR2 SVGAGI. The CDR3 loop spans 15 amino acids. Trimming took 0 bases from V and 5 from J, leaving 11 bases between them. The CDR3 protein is CASSYSGAGDQPQHF. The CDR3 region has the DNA TGTGCCAGCAGTTACTCTGGGGCAGGGGATCAGCCCCAGCATTTT.

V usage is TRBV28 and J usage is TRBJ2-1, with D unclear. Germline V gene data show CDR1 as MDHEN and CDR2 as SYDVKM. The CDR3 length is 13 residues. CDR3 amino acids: CAAATETYNEQFF. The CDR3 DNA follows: TGTGCAGCAGCGACGGAAACCTACAATGAGCAGTTCTTC.